These 8 T cell receptor beta chains originate from one sample sequenced in a study of T-cell memory formation after mild COVID-19 (dated by TCRdb to about 2021). Library preparation employed 5' RACE. TCRdb shows the sequencer as Illumina NovaSeq 6000. The raw public data were reprocessed by TCRdb itself: fastp quality trimming at Q25, MiXCR clonotype calling, in-frame beta chains only. All rows with the same CDR3 protein become a single entry with the most common DNA and genes. The sample yields roughly 340,000 distinct CDR3 sequences; less than 20% were counted once. The ten largest clones add up to approximately 20% of the sample. The sample taken for sequencing was PBMCs or a T cell subset sorted from them (not recorded which). The receptors stem from a man in his late teens or twenties who had mild COVID-19 (a few samples of this study predate the infection). The sample titles of this study are shuffled in the database, so cell type and time point are left out; the donor was told from shared clones.

This clonotype was found a few times. The rearrangement links TRBV5-6 to TRBJ2-4; maybe TRBD1 (6 bases). Trimming cost V 4 bases and J 2 bases, with 10 bases left between them. Looked up from germline, CDR1 is SGHDT and CDR2 is YYEEEE. The CDR3 is 14 amino acids. CDR3 coding DNA: TGTGCCAGCAGCCAACAGGGTTCCAAAAACATTCAGTACTTC. This encodes CASSQQGSKNIQYF.

This clonotype was detected many times. This chain joins TRBV5-5 and TRBJ1-4, with D possibly TRBD1 on 5 matching bases. This CDR3 spans 14 amino acids. V was pared by 10 bases and J by 0 bases, with 13 bases between. Looked up from germline, CDR1 is SGHKS and CDR2 is YYEKEE (reference sequence). CDR3 sequence: CASRGGATNEKLFF. The CDR3 DNA reads TGTGCCTCGAGGGGTGGGGCAACTAATGAAAAACTGTTTTTT.

The rearrangement uses TRBV5-4 and TRBJ2-3; 8 nucleotides align to TRBD2. The CDR3 covers 18 residues. The germline V gene has CDR1 SGHNT and CDR2 YYREEE (reference sequence). The V gene end was trimmed by 1 base and the J gene end by 2 bases; junction bases not matched to a gene: 12. CDR3 amino acids: CASSLTLRTSHLTDTQYF. The DNA for the CDR3 is TGTGCCAGCAGCTTGACCCTAAGGACTAGCCACCTCACAGATACGCAGTATTTT.

This clonotype was seen a few times. The chain has TRBV7-9 and TRBJ2-5, with 13 bases matching TRBD2. V lost 0 bases to trimming and J lost 5 bases; unmatched junction nucleotides: 3. The length of the CDR3 is 16 residues. Germline CDR1 and CDR2: SEHNR and FQNEAQ (reference sequence). Here the CDR3 reads CASSLAGLAGAETQYF. The CDR3 DNA is TGTGCCAGCAGCTTAGCCGGACTAGCGGGGGCCGAGACCCAGTACTTC.

This clonotype was seen at least ten times. The rearrangement uses TRBV20-1 and TRBJ2-3; 9 bases map to TRBD2. CDR1 and CDR2 from the germline V gene are DFQATT and SNEGSKA (reference sequence). This CDR3 contains 15 residues. V dropped 3 bases and J dropped 4; count of bases not matched to a gene: 8. CDR3 protein: CSASRASGAADTQYF. CDR3 DNA sequence: TGCAGTGCTAGTCGTGCTAGCGGGGCGGCAGATACGCAGTATTTT.

This clonotype showed up just a few times. The J gene is TRBJ2-3, the V gene TRBV19; the D gene is possibly TRBD2 (6 bases). This CDR3 is built from 13 residues. The ends were cut back, 6 bases at V and 4 bases at J, with 11 bases in the middle. Germline assignment: CDR1 LNHDA and CDR2 SQIVND (reference sequence). The CDR3 reads CASRLAEADTQYF. The CDR3 DNA reads TGTGCCAGTAGACTAGCAGAGGCAGATACGCAGTATTTT.

This chain connects TRBV6-2 or TRBV6-3 to TRBJ2-7; D gene ambiguous. V shed 9 bases and J shed 3 bases, with 9 bases lying between them. The CDR3 covers 11 residues. Germline V lookup: CDR1 MNHEY, CDR2 SVGEGT. Here the CDR3 reads CASGEGYEQYV. The CDR3 DNA is TGTGCCAGTGGGGAAGGCTACGAGCAGTACGTC.

There are a few counts of this clonotype. This chain joins TRBV4-1 and TRBJ1-2; weak D call: TRBD1 (5 bases). The CDR3 consists of 14 residues. Germline assignment: CDR1 MGHRA and CDR2 YSYEKL. The V end was cut by 1 base, the J end by 7 bases, with 13 bases between. This CDR3 reads CASSQAPTGGGYTF. The CDR3, as DNA: TGCGCCAGCAGCCAAGCCCCGACGGGGGGTGGCTACACCTTC.